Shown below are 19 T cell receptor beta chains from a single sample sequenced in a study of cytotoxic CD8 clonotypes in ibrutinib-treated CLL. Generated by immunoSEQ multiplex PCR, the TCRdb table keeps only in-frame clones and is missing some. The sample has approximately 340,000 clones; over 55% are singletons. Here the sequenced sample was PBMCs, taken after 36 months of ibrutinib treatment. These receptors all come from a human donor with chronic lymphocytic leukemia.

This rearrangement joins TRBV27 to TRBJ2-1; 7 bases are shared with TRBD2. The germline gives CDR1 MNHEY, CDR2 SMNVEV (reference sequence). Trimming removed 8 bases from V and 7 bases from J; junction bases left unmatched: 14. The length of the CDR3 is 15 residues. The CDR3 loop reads CASGLAGPGINEQFF. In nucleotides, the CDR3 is TGTGCCAGCGGATTAGCGGGCCCGGGTATTAATGAGCAGTTCTTC.

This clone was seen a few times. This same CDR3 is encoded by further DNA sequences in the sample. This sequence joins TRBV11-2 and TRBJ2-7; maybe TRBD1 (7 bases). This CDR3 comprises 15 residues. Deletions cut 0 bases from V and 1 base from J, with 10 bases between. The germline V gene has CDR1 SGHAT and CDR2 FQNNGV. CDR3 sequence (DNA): TGTGCCAGCAGCTTAGAGGCAGGGGGGTCCTACGAGCAGTACTTC. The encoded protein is CASSLEAGGSYEQYF. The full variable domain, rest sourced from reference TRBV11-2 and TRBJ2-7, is EAGVAQSPRYKIIEKRQSVAFWCNPISGHATLYWYQQILGQGPKLLIQFQNNGVVDDSQLPKDRFSAERLKGVDSTLKIQPAKLEDSAVYLCASSLEAGGSYEQYFGPGTRLTVT.

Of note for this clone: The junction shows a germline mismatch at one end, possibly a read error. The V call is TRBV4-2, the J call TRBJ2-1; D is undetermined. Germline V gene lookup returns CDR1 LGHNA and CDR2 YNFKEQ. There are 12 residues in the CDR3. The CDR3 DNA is TGTGCCAGCAGCCAAGATGATCGGGCCAACGTCTTC. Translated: CASSQDDRANVF.

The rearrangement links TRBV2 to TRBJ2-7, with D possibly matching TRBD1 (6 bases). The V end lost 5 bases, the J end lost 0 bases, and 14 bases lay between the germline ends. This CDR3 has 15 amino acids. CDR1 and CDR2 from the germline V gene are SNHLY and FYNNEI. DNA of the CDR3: TGTGCCAGCAGTACCCCGGGACATAGCTCCTACGAGCAGTACTTC. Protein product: CASSTPGHSSYEQYF.

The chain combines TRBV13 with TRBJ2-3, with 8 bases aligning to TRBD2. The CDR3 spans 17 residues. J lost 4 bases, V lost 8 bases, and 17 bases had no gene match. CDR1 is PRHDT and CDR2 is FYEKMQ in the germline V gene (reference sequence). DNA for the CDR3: TGTGCCAGCCGCTACCTCGGGGGGGCGCGGGCGGCAGATACGCAGTATTTT. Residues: CASRYLGGARAADTQYF.

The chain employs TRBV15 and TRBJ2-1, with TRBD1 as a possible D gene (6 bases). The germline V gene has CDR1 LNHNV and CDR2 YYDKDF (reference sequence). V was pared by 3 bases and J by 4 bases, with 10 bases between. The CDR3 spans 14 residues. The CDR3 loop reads CATSRDRGYNEQFF. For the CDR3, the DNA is TGTGCCACCAGCAGGGACAGAGGGTACAATGAGCAGTTCTTC.

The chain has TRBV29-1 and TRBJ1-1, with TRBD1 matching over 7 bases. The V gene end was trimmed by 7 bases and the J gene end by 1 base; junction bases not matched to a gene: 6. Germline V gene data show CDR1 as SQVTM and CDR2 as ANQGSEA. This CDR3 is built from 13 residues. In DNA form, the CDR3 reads TGCAGCGCTCCACAGGGGACGAACACTGAAGCTTTCTTT. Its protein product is CSAPQGTNTEAFF.

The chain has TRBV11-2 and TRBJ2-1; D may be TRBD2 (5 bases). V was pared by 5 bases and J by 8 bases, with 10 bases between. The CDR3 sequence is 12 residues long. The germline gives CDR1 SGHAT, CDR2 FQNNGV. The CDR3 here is CASSPTRDEQFF. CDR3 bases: TGTGCCAGCAGCCCAACTAGAGATGAGCAGTTCTTC.

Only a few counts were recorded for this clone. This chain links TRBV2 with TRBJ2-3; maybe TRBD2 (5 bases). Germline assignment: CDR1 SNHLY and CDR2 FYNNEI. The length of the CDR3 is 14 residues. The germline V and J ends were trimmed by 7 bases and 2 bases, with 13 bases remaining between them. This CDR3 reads CASTHPGFTDTQYF. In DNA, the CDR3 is TGTGCCAGCACCCATCCGGGATTCACAGATACGCAGTATTTT.

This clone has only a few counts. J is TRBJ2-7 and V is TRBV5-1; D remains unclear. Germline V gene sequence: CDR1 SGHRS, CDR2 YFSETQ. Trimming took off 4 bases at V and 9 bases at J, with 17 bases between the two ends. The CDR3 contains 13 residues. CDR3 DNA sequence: TGCGCCAGCAGCACGTTGTCCCCAGTCGGGCAGTACTTC. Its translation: CASSTLSPVGQYF.

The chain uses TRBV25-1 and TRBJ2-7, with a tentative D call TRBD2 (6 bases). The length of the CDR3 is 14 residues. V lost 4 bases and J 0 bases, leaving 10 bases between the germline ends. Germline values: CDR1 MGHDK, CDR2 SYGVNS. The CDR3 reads CASSVPGASYEQYF. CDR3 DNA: TGTGCCAGCAGTGTTCCGGGAGCCTCCTACGAGCAGTACTTC.

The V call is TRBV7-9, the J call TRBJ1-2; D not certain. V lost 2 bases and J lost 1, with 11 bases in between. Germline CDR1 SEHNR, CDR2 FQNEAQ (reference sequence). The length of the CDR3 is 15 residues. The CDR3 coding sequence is TGTGCCAGCAGCTTAATGGCAGGCAATAACTATGGCTACACCTTC. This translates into CASSLMAGNNYGYTF.

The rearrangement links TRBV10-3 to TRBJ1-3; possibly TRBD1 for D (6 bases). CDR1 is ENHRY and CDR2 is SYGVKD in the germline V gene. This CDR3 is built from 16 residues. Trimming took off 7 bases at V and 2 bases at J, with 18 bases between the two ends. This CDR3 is CAITAGGFKAGNTIYF. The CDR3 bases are TGTGCCATCACCGCGGGGGGCTTTAAGGCTGGAAACACCATATATTTT.

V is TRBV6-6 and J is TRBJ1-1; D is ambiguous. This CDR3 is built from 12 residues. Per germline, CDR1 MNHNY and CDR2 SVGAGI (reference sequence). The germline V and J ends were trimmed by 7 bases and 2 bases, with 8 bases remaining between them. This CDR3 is CASTDGNTEAFF. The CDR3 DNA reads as TGTGCCAGCACCGACGGAAACACTGAAGCTTTCTTT.

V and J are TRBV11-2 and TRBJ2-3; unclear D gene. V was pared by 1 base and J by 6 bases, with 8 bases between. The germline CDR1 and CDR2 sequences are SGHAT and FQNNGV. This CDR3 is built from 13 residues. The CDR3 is CASSLGGFDTQYF. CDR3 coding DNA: TGTGCCAGCAGCTTAGGAGGTTTCGATACGCAGTATTTT.

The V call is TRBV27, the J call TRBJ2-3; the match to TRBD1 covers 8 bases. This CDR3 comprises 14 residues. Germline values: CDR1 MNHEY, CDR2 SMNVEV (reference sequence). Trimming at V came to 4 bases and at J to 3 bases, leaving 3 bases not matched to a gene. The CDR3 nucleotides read TGTGCCAGCAGTTCGGACAGGGCGACAGATACGCAGTATTTT. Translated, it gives CASSSDRATDTQYF.

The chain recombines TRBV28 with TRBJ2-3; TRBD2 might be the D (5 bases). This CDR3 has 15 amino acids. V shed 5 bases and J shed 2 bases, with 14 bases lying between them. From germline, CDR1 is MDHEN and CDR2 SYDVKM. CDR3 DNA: TGTGCCAGCAGTCCCCCTAGCAGCCTCACAGATACGCAGTATTTT. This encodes CASSPPSSLTDTQYF. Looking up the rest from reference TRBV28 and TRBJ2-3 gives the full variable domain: DVKVTQSSRYLVKRTGEKVFLECVQDMDHENMFWYRQDPGLGLRLIYFSYDVKMKEKGDIPEGYSVSREKKERFSLILESASTNQTSMYLCASSPPSSLTDTQYFGPGTRLTVL.

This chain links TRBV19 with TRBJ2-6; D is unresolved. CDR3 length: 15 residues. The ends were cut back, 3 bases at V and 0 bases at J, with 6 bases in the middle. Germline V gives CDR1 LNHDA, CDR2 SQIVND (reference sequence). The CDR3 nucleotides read TGTGCCAGTAGTATGTCCGGCTCTGGGGCCAACGTCCTGACTTTC. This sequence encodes CASSMSGSGANVLTF.

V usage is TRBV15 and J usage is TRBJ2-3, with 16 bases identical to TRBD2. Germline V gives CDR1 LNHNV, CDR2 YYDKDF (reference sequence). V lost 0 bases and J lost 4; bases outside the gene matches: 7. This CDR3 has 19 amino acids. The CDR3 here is CATSRELPGLAGGSDTQYF. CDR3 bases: TGTGCCACCAGCAGAGAGCTGCCGGGACTAGCGGGAGGGTCAGATACGCAGTATTTT.